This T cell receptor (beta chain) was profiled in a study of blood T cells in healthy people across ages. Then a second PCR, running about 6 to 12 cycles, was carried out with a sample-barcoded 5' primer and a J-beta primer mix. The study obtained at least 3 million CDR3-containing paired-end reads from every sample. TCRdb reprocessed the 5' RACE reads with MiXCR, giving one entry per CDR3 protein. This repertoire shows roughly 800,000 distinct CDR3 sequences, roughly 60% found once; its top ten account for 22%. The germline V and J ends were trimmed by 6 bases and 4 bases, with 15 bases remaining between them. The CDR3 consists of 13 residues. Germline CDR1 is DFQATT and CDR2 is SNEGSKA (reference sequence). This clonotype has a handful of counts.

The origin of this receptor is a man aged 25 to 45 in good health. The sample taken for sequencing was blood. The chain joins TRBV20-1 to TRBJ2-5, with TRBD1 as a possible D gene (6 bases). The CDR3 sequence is CSATPDRPETQYF. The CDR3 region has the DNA TGCAGTGCCACACCAGACAGGCCAGAGACCCAGTACTTC.